This TCR beta chain was profiled in a study of blood T cell repertoires in COVID-19. Study at large: Acute-phase and convalescent COVID-19 samples originated in the United States, Italy and Spain.

Looked up from germline, CDR1 is MNHEY and CDR2 is SVGAGI. The CDR3 loop spans 15 amino acids. Trimming pared 8 bases from V and 3 bases from J, leaving 17 bases between. Authors' data handling: From reference gene primer amplification, estimates of nucleated cell counts were derived. Only in-frame clones appear in the TCRdb table, and some are missing; sequencing was by immunoSEQ multiplex PCR. Clonal size and the V and J genes are those of that table, whereas D and trimming came from the DNA. This sample yields about 240,000 clones, of which around 87% are seen a single time; roughly 7.8% belongs to the top ten.

The sequenced material came from peripheral blood. The V call is TRBV6-5, the J call TRBJ1-3; D not certain. This sequence was found in a man aged 60 to 75 who had recovered from COVID-19. The CDR3 loop is CASSSIGVVGNTIYF. As DNA, the CDR3 is TGTGCCAGCTCCTCAATAGGAGTGGTTGGAAACACCATATATTTT.